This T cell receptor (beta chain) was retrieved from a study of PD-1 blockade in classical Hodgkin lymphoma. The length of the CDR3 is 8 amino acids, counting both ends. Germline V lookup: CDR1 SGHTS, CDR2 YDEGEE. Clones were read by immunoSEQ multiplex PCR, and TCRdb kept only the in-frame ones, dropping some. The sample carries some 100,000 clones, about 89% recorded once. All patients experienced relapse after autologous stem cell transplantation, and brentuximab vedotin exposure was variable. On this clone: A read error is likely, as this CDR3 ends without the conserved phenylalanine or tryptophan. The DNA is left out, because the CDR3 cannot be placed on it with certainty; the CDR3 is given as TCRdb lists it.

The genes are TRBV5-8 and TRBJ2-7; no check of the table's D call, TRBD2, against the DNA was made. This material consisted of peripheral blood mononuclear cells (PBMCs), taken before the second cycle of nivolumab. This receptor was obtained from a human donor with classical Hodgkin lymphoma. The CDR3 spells CASFSDPH.